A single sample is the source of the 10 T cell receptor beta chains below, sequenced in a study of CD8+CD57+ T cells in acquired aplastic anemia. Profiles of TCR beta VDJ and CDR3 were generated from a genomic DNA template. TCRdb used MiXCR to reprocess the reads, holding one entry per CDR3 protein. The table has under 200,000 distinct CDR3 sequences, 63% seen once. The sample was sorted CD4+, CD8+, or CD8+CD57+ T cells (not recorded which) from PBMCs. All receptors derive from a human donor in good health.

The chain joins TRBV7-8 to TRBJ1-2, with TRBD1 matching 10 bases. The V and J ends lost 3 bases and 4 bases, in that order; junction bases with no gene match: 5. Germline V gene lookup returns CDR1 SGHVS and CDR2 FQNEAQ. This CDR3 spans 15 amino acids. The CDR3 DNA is TGTGCCAGCAGCTTGACAGGGGGCGCGAGCTATGGCTACACCTTC. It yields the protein CASSLTGGASYGYTF.

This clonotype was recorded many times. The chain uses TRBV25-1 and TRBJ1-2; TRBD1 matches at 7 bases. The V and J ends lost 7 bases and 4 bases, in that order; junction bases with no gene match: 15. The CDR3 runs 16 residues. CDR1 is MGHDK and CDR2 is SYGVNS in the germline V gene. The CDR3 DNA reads TGTGCCAGCATCACAGCTCCCCCACGGGACAGCTATGGCTACACCTTC. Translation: CASITAPPRDSYGYTF.

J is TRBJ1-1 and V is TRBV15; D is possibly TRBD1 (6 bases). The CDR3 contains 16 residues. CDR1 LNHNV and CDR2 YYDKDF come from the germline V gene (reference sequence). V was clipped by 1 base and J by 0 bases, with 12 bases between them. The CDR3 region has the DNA TGTGCCACCAGCAGAGGCAGGGGCGGGATGAACACTGAAGCTTTCTTT. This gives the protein CATSRGRGGMNTEAFF.

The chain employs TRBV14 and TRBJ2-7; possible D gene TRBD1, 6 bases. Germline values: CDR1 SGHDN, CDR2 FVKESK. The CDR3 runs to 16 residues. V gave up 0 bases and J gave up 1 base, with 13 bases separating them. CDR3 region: CASSQDRDKRSYEQYF. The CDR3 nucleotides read TGTGCCAGCAGCCAAGACAGGGACAAGCGGTCCTACGAGCAGTACTTC.

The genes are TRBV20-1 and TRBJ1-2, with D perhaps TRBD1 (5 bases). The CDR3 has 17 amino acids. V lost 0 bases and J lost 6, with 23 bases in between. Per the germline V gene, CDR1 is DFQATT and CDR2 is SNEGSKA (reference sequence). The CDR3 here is CSARDGPRDGGVHGYTF. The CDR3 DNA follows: TGCAGTGCTAGAGATGGTCCCAGGGATGGTGGAGTGCATGGCTACACCTTC.

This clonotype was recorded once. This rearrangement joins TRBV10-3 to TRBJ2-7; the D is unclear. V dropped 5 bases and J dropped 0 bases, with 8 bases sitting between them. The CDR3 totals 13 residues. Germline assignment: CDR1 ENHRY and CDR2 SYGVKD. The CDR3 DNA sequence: TGTGCCATCAGTCAGACGGACTCCTACGAGCAGTACTTC. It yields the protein CAISQTDSYEQYF.

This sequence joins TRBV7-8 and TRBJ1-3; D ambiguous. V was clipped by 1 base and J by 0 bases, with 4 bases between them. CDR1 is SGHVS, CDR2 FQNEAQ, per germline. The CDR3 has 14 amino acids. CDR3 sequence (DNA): TGTGCCAGCAGCTTAGTTGGCTCTGGAAACACCATATATTTT. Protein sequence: CASSLVGSGNTIYF.

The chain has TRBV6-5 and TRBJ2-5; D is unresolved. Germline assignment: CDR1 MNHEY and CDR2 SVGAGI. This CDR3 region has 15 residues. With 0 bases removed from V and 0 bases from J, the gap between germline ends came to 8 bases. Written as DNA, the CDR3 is TGTGCCAGCAGTTACTCGAAGGTATACCAAGAGACCCAGTACTTC. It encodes CASSYSKVYQETQYF.

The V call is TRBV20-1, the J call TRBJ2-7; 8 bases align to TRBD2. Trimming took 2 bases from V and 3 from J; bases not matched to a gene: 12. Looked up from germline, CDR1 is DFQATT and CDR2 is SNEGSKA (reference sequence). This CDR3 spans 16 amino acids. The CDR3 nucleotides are TGCAGTGCTAGATTCCCGGGACTAGGGGGGCGCTACGAGCAGTACTTC. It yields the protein CSARFPGLGGRYEQYF.

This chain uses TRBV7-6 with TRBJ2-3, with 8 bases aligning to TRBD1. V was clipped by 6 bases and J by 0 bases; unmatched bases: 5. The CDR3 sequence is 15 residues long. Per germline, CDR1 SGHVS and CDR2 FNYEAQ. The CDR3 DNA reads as TGTGCCAGCAGGCAGGGACAGGAGAGCACAGATACGCAGTATTTT. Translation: CASRQGQESTDTQYF.